A single T cell receptor beta chain is shown here with its context. The antigen is undetermined. This sample is part of a study of shared clonotypes between healthy human individuals. General study findings and limits: Genetic and exposure-history diversity was limited by the few donors. Non-shared clonotypes were found to have lower generation probabilities than the clonotypes that were shared by all four of the sorted-subset donors. Naive subsets typically showed greater estimated richness than memory subsets.

Assay: immunoSEQ multiplex PCR; the TCRdb copy retains only in-frame clones and omits some. This table holds 500,000 to 700,000 clones, 85% to 95% found once. The CDR3 covers 13 residues. The J segment lost 7 bases and the V segment lost 9 bases, leaving 8 bases of the junction unmatched. The germline V gene has CDR1 LNHNV and CDR2 YYDKDF (reference sequence). CD45RO negativity and positive selection for CCR7 defined naive CD8 cells, a population that excluded terminally differentiated effector memory CD45RA+ cells. All donors qualified as healthy HIV-negative adults and had experienced no recent acute infections or vaccinations.

The chain couples TRBV15 to TRBJ2-1, with 8 bases lining up with TRBD2. This receptor was obtained from a woman aged 30 to 39 in good health. Material for sequencing was naive CD8+ T cells sorted from blood. The CDR3 DNA follows: TGTGCCACTGAAACTCTAGCGGGTAATGAGCAGTTCTTC. Its protein product is CATETLAGNEQFF.